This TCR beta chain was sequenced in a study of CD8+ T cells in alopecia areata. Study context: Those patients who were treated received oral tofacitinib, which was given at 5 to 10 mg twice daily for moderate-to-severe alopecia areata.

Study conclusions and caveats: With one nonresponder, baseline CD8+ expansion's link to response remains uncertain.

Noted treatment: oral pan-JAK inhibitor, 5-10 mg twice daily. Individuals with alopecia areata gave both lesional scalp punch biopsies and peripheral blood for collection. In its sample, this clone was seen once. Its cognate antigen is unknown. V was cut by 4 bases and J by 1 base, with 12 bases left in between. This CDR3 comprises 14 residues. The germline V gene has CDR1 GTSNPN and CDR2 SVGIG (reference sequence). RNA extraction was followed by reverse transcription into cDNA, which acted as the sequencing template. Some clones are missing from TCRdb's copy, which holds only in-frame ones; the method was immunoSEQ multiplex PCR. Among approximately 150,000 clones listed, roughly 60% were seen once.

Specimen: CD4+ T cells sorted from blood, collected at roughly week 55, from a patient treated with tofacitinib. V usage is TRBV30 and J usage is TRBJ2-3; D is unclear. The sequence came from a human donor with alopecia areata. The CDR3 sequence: CAWNRLLGTDTQYF. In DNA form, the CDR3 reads TGTGCCTGGAATAGGTTGCTGGGCACAGATACGCAGTATTTT.